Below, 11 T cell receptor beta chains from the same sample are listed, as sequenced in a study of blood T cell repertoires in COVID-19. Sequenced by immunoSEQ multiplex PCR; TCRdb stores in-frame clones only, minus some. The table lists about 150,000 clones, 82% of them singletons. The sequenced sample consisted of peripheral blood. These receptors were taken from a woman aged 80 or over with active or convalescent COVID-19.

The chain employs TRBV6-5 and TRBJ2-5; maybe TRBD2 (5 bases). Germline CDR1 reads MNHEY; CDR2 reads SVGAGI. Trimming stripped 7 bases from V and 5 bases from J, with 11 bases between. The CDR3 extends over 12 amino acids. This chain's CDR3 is CASTRSGETQYF. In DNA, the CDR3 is TGTGCCAGCACTCGCTCGGGGGAGACCCAGTACTTC.

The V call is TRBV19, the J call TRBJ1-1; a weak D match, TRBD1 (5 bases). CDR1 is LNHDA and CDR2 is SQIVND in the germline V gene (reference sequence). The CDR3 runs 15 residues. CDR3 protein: CASSGGRGRNTEAFF. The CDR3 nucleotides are TGTGCTTCGTCCGGGGGACGGGGCCGGAACACTGAAGCTTTCTTT. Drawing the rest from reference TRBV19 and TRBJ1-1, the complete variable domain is DGGITQSPKYLFRKEGQNVTLSCEQNLNHDAMYWYRQDPGQGLRLIYYSQIVNDFQKGDIAEGYSVSREKKESFPLTVTSAQKNPTAFYLCASSGGRGRNTEAFFGQGTRLTVV.

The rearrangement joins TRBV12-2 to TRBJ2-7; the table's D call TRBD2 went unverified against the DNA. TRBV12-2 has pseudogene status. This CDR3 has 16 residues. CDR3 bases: TGTGCAAGTCGCTCTCGACTAGCGGGAGTTAACTACGAGCAGTACTTC. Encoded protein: CASRSRLAGVNYEQYF.

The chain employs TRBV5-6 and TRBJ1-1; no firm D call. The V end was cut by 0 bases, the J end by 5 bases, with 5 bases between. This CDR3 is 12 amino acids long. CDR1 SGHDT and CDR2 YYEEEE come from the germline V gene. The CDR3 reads CASSLVNTEAFF. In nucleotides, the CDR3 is TGTGCCAGCAGCTTGGTTAATACTGAAGCTTTCTTT.

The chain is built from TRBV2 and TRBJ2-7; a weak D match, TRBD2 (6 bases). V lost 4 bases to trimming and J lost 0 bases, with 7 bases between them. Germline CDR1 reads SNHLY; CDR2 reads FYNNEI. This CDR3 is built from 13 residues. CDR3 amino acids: CASSAGSSYEQYF. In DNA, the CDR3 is TGTGCCAGCAGTGCCGGGAGCTCCTACGAGCAGTACTTC.

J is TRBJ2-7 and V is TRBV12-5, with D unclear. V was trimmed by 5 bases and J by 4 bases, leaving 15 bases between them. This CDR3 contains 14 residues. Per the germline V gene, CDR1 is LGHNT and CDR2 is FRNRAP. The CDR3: CASGLYLQLYEQYF. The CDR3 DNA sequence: TGTGCTAGTGGTCTATATCTACAGCTTTACGAGCAGTACTTC.

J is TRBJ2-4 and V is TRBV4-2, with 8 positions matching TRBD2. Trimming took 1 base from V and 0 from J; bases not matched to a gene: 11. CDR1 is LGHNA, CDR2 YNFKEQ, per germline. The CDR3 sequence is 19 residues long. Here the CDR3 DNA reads TGTGCCAGCAGCCAAGTCGGTAGCGGGGTAGACCTAGCCAAAAACATTCAGTACTTC. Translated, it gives CASSQVGSGVDLAKNIQYF.

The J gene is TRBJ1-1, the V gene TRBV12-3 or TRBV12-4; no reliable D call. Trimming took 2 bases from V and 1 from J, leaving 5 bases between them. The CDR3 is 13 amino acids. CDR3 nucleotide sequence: TGTGCCAGCAGTTTACGAGGGAACACTGAAGCTTTCTTT. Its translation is CASSLRGNTEAFF.

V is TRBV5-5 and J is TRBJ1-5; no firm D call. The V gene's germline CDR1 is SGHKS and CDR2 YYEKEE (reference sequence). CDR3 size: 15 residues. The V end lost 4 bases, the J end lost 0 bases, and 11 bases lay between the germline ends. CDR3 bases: TGTGCCAGCAGCCCTAACAGTTATAGCAATCAGCCCCAGCATTTT. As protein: CASSPNSYSNQPQHF. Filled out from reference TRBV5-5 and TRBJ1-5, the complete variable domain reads DAGVTQSPTHLIKTRGQQVTLRCSPISGHKSVSWYQQVLGQGPQFIFQYYEKEERGRGNFPDRFSARQFPNYSSELNVNALLLGDSALYLCASSPNSYSNQPQHFGDGTRLSIL.

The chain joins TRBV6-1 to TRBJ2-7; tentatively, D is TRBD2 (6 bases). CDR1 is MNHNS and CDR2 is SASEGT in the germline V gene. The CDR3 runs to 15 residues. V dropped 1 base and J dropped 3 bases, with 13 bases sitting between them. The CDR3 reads CASSEGGGIGYEQYF. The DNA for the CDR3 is TGTGCCAGCAGTGAAGGGGGCGGGATTGGCTACGAGCAGTACTTC.

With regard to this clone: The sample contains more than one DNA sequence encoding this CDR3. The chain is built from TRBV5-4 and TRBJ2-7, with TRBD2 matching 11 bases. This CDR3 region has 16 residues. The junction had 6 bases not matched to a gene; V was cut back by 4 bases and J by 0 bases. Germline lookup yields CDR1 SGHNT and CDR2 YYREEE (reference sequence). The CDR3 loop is CASSPSSGRSSYEQYF. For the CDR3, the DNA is TGTGCCAGCAGCCCATCTAGCGGGAGGAGCTCCTACGAGCAGTACTTC.